Listed here is a single T cell receptor (beta chain). This record belongs to a study of OX40 agonist ivuxolimab in advanced cancers. Study information: Ivuxolimab was administered intravenously to patients at 0.01 to 10 mg/kg every 2 weeks. Partial responses were recorded for three patients, including one with hepatocellular carcinoma and two with cutaneous melanoma.

This CDR3 comprises 15 residues. Germline CDR1 SGHDT, CDR2 YYEEEE. Trimming removed 2 bases at V and 4 bases at J, with 15 bases between. Patients were ineligible given autoimmune disease history or systemic immunosuppression. Generated by immunoSEQ multiplex PCR, the TCRdb table keeps only in-frame clones and is missing some. This sample carries approximately 61,000 clones, 91% of them seen once, and the ten largest clones take around 2%. This receptor was obtained from an adult with an advanced solid tumor such as melanoma, head and neck, liver or kidney cancer. This chain joins TRBV5-6 and TRBJ1-2, with D possibly matching TRBD1 (6 bases). This sample comprised CD4+ or CD8+ T cells sorted from blood, obtained in a trial of the OX40 agonist ivuxolimab. The CDR3 loop is CASSFSTGFSYGYTF. The CDR3 bases are TGTGCCAGCAGCTTTTCAACAGGGTTCTCCTATGGCTACACCTTC.